What follows are 3 T cell receptor beta chains derived from one specimen sequenced in a study of shared clonotypes between healthy human individuals. The data were produced by immunoSEQ multiplex PCR, yet TCRdb's version contains in-frame clones alone and is incomplete. This sample has over 2 million clones, with about 95% found just once. CD45RO negativity and positive selection for CCR7 defined naive CD8 cells, a population that excluded terminally differentiated effector memory CD45RA+ cells. The material sequenced was naive CD8+ T cells sorted from blood. The receptors derive from a man younger than 35 in good health.

The rearrangement joins TRBV5-4 to TRBJ1-1; D perhaps matches TRBD1 (6 bases). The CDR3 is 19 residues long. The V gene lost 4 bases and the J gene lost 1 base, with 26 bases spanning the gap. In germline, CDR1 is SGHNT, CDR2 YYREEE (reference sequence). The CDR3 region has the DNA TGTGCCAGCAGCCAGGCCCCGGCAGGGGAGTGGGTGGGGAACACTGAAGCTTTCTTT. Translated, it gives CASSQAPAGEWVGNTEAFF.

The chain combines TRBV5-1 with TRBJ2-1; possible D gene TRBD1, 5 bases. With 4 bases removed from V and 4 bases from J, the gap between germline ends came to 15 bases. The length of the CDR3 is 15 residues. The germline gives CDR1 SGHRS, CDR2 YFSETQ. DNA of the CDR3: TGCGCCAGCAGCCCCCAAGGGGAATGGTACAATGAGCAGTTCTTC. It translates to CASSPQGEWYNEQFF. The complete variable domain, with remaining parts taken from reference TRBV5-1 and TRBJ2-1, reads KAGVTQTPRYLIKTRGQQVTLSCSPISGHRSVSWYQQTPGQGLQFLFEYFSETQRNKGNFPGRFSGRQFSNSRSEMNVSTLELGDSALYLCASSPQGEWYNEQFFGPGTRLTVL.

The rearrangement joins TRBV5-6 to TRBJ2-7; 11 positions match TRBD2. The germline V gene has CDR1 SGHDT and CDR2 YYEEEE. V lost 2 bases and J lost 3; bases outside the gene matches: 7. The CDR3 totals 16 residues. DNA for the CDR3: TGTGCCAGCAGCTTCTCGTCTAGCGGGAGGTTCTACGAGCAGTACTTC. Translated, it gives CASSFSSSGRFYEQYF.